This TCR beta chain was observed in a study of OX40 agonist ivuxolimab in advanced cancers. The V end was cut by 0 bases, the J end by 2 bases, with 11 bases between. The CDR3 is 15 residues long. The germline V gene has CDR1 LNHNV and CDR2 YYDKDF (reference sequence). Sequencing was performed with immunoSEQ multiplex PCR; in TCRdb, only in-frame clones are kept and a portion is missing. The sample shows about 98,000 clones, approximately 93% of them seen only once. The source material was CD4+ or CD8+ T cells sorted from blood, sampled in a trial of the OX40 agonist ivuxolimab. This TCR was sampled from an adult with an advanced solid tumor such as melanoma, head and neck, liver or kidney cancer. J is TRBJ2-7 and V is TRBV15, with D tentatively TRBD1 or TRBD2 (5 bases each). Here the CDR3 reads CATSREGPTTYEQYF. CDR3 nucleotide sequence: TGTGCCACCAGCAGAGAGGGACCGACTACCTACGAGCAGTACTTC.